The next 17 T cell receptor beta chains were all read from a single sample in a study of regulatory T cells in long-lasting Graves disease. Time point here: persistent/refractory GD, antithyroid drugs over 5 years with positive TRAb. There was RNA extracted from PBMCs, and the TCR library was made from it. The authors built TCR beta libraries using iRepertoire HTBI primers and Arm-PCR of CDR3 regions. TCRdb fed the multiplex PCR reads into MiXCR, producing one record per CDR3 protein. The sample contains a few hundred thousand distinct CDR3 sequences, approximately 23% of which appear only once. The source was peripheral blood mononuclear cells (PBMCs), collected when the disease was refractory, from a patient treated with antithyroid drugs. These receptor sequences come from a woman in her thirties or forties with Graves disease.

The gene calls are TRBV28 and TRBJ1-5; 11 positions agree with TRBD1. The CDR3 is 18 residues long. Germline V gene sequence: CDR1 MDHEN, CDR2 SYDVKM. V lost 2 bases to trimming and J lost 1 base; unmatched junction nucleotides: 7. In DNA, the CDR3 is TGTGCCAGCAGTTTACGTGTACGGGACAGGGGGAGCAATCAGCCCCAGCATTTT. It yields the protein CASSLRVRDRGSNQPQHF.

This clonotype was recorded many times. The CDR3 nucleotides read TGTGCCAGCAGTTACTCGAGGGCTGACTCCTACGAGCAGTACTTC. Encoded protein: CASSYSRADSYEQYF. The genes are TRBV6-5 and TRBJ2-7; a weak D match, TRBD2 (5 bases). This CDR3 has 15 amino acids. CDR1 is MNHEY, CDR2 SVGAGI, per germline. V was cut by 0 bases and J by 0 bases, with 9 bases left in between.

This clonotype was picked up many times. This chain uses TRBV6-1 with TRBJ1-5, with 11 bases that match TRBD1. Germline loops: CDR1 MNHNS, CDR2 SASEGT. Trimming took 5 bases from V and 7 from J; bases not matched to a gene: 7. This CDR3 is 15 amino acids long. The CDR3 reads CASSPWTGGEQPQHF. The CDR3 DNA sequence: TGTGCCAGCAGTCCGTGGACAGGGGGCGAGCAGCCCCAGCATTTT.

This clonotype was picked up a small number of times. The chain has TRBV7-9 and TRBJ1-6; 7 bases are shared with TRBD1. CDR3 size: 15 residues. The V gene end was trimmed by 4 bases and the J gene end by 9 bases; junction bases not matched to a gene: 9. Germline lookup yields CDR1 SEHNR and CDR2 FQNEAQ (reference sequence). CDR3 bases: TGTGCCAGCAGCTCCCTGGACAGGTCAATTTCACCCCTCCACTTT. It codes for CASSSLDRSISPLHF. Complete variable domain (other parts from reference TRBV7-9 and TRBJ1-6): DTGVSQNPRHKITKRGQNVTFRCDPISEHNRLYWYRQTLGQGPEFLTYFQNEAQLEKSRLLSDRFSAERPKGSFSTLEIQRTEQGDSAMYLCASSSLDRSISPLHFGNGTRLTVT.

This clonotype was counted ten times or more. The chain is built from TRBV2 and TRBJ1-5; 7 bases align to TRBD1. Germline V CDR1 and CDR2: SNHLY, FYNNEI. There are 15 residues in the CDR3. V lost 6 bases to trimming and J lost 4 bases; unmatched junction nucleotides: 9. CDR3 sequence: CASSRGTAWNQPQHF. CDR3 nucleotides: TGTGCCAGCAGCCGAGGGACAGCGTGGAATCAGCCCCAGCATTTT. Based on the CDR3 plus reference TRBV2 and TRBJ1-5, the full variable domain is EPEVTQTPSHQVTQMGQEVILRCVPISNHLYFYWYRQILGQKVEFLVSFYNNEISEKSEIFDDQFSVERPDGSNFTLKIRSTKLEDSAMYFCASSRGTAWNQPQHFGDGTRLSIL.

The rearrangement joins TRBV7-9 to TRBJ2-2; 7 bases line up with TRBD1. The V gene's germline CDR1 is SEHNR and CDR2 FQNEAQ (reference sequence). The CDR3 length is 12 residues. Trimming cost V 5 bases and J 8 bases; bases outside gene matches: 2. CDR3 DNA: TGTGCCAGCAGCCAGGACAGGGGGGAGCTGTTTTTT. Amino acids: CASSQDRGELFF.

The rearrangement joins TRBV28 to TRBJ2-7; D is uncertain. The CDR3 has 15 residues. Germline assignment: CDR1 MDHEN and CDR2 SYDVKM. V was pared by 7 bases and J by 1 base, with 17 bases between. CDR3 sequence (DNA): TGTGCCAGCACCCCCGCCCGCGCCGTATCCTACGAGCAGTACTTC. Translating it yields CASTPARAVSYEQYF.

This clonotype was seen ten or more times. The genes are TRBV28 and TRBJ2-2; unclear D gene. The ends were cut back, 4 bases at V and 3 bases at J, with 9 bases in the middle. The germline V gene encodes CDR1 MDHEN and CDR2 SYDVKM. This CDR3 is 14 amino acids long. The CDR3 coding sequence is TGTGCCAGCAGTTCTCTCAGATACACCGGGGAGCTGTTTTTT. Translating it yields CASSSLRYTGELFF.

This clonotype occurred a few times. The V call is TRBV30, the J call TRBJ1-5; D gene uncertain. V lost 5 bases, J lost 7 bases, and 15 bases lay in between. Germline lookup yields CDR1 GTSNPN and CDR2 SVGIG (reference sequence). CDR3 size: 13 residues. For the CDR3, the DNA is TGTGCCTGGTCAAAGGAGGGATTACAGCCCCAGCATTTT. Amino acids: CAWSKEGLQPQHF.

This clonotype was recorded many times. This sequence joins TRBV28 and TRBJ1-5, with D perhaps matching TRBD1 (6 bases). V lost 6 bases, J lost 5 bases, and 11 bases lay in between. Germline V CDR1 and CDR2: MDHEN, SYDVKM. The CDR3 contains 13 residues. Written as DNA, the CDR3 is TGTGCCAGCAGGACAACAGGGTATCAGCCCCAGCATTTT. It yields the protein CASRTTGYQPQHF.

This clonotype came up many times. The CDR3 loop is CASSLGQGAGEQYF. Written as DNA, the CDR3 is TGTGCCAGTAGTCTGGGACAGGGAGCCGGCGAGCAGTACTTC. The rearrangement uses TRBV19 and TRBJ2-7, with 9 bases matching TRBD1. The V and J ends lost 5 bases and 6 bases, in that order; junction bases with no gene match: 8. Germline CDR1 reads LNHDA; CDR2 reads SQIVND (reference sequence). The CDR3 has 14 residues. Supplemented by reference TRBV19 and TRBJ2-7, the full variable domain reads DGGITQSPKYLFRKEGQNVTLSCEQNLNHDAMYWYRQDPGQGLRLIYYSQIVNDFQKGDIAEGYSVSREKKESFPLTVTSAQKNPTAFYLCASSLGQGAGEQYFGPGTRLTVT.

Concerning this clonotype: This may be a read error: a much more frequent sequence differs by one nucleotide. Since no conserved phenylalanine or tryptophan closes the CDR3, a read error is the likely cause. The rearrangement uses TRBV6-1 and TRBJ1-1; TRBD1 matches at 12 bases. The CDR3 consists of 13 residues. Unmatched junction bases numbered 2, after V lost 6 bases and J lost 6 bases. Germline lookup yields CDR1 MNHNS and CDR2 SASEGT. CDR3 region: CASRGTGGPEAFL. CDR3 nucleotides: TGTGCCAGCAGAGGGACAGGGGGCCCTGAAGCTTTCCTT.

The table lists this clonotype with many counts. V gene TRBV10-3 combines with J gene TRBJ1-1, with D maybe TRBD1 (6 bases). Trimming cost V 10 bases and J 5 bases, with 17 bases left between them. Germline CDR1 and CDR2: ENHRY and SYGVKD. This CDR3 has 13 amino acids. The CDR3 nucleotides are TGTGCCAGTAAAGACAGGATTGGGACTGAAGCTTTCTTT. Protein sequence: CASKDRIGTEAFF.

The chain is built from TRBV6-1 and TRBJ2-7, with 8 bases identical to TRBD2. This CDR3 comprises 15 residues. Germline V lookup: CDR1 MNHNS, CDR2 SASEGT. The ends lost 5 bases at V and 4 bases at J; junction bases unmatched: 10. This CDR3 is CASSSGRSVWYEQYF. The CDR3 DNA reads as TGTGCCAGCAGTAGCGGGAGATCTGTGTGGTACGAGCAGTACTTC.

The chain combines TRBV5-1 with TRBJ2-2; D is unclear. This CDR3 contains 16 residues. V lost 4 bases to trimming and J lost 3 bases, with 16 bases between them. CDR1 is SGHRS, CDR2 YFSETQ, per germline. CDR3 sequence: CASSAPRRSDTGELFF. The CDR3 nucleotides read TGCGCCAGCAGCGCCCCCCGGCGGTCGGACACCGGGGAGCTGTTTTTT.

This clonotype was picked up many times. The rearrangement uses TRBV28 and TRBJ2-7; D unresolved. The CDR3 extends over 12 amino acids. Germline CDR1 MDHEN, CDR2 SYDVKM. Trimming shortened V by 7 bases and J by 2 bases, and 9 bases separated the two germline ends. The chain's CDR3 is CASTQKPYEQYF. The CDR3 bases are TGTGCCAGCACCCAGAAGCCCTACGAGCAGTACTTC.

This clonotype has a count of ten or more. CDR3 sequence reads: CSASRPSLKSYNEQFF. The CDR3 region has the DNA TGCAGTGCTAGTAGACCTTCCCTCAAGTCCTACAATGAGCAGTTCTTC. V and J are TRBV20-1 and TRBJ2-1; D unclear. CDR3 length equals 16 residues. Trimming removed 3 bases from V and 1 base from J, with 16 bases in between. Germline V lookup: CDR1 DFQATT, CDR2 SNEGSKA (reference sequence).